These T cell receptor beta chains were read from a single sample in a study of T-cell reconstitution after alpha-beta-depleted transplantation in children. TCRdb redid the calling of the PCR reads with MiXCR, one entry per CDR3 protein. The sample lists 490,000 or so distinct CDR3 sequences, 8% to 11% occurring once. Sequences were derived from PBMCs, sampled before TCRalphabeta/CD19-depleted stem cell transplant. The source is a child between 2 and 9 years old with inherited bone marrow failure, due to receive a stem cell transplant. Each CDR3 is given with its conserved first and last residue. Each record gives: clone size, D gene, V gene, J gene, CDR3 protein, CDR3 DNA. A D gene is named only where the DNA matches it firmly. Size values are once, few and many counts, or a class for expanded clones, and some rows have none.

clone_size: many
d_call: TRBD1
v_call: TRBV27
j_call: TRBJ1-6
cdr3_aa: CASRRTGGAGSPLHF
cdr3_nt: TGTGCCAGCAGGCGAACAGGGGGCGCGGGATCACCCCTCCACTTT

clone_size: many
d_call: -
v_call: TRBV20-1
j_call: TRBJ2-1
cdr3_aa: CSAGDWRIGHVQFF
cdr3_nt: TGCAGTGCCGGAGATTGGCGGATTGGTCATGTGCAGTTCTTC

clone_size: many
d_call: -
v_call: TRBV7-8
j_call: TRBJ2-7
cdr3_aa: CASSSDLYEQYF
cdr3_nt: TGTGCCAGCAGCTCCGACCTTTACGAGCAGTACTTC

clone_size: many
d_call: TRBD1
v_call: TRBV15
j_call: TRBJ2-5
cdr3_aa: CATGDRTYQETQYF
cdr3_nt: TGTGCCACAGGGGACAGAACTTACCAAGAGACCCAGTACTTC

clone_size: many
d_call: TRBD2
v_call: TRBV7-2
j_call: TRBJ2-7
cdr3_aa: CASSRSTSGSIHEQYF
cdr3_nt: TGTGCCAGCAGCCGGTCGACTAGCGGGAGTATCCACGAGCAGTACTTC

clone_size: many
d_call: -
v_call: TRBV6-5
j_call: TRBJ1-5
cdr3_aa: CASGAGRHQPQHF
cdr3_nt: TGTGCCAGCGGGGCGGGGCGGCATCAGCCCCAGCATTTT

clone_size: many
d_call: TRBD1
v_call: TRBV7-9
j_call: TRBJ2-7
cdr3_aa: CASSLSFGTGHRYEQYF
cdr3_nt: TGTGCCAGCAGCTTAAGTTTCGGGACAGGCCACCGCTACGAGCAGTACTTC

clone_size: few
d_call: TRBD2
v_call: TRBV5-5
j_call: TRBJ2-7
cdr3_aa: CASSLGGLGGEQYF
cdr3_nt: TGTGCCAGCAGCTTGGGGGGACTAGGAGGCGAGCAGTACTTC

clone_size: many
d_call: -
v_call: TRBV7-8
j_call: TRBJ2-2
cdr3_aa: CASLPANTGELFF
cdr3_nt: TGTGCCAGCTTGCCAGCGAACACCGGGGAGCTGTTTTTT

clone_size: many
d_call: TRBD2
v_call: TRBV6-1
j_call: TRBJ2-7
cdr3_aa: CASSGGVRHEQYF
cdr3_nt: TGTGCCAGCAGCGGGGGGGTTCGGCACGAGCAGTACTTC

clone_size: many
d_call: TRBD2
v_call: TRBV15
j_call: TRBJ2-1
cdr3_aa: CATSPGLNEQFF
cdr3_nt: TGTGCCACCAGCCCGGGACTAAATGAGCAGTTCTTC

clone_size: many
d_call: TRBD1
v_call: TRBV10-1
j_call: TRBJ2-7
cdr3_aa: CASSDGGDRESEQYF
cdr3_nt: TGCGCCAGCAGTGACGGCGGGGACAGGGAGTCCGAGCAGTACTTC

clone_size: many
d_call: -
v_call: TRBV28
j_call: TRBJ2-7
cdr3_aa: CASSYQGGTYEQYF
cdr3_nt: TGTGCCAGCAGTTATCAGGGGGGAACCTACGAGCAGTACTTC

clone_size: -
d_call: TRBD1
v_call: TRBV24-1
j_call: TRBJ2-7
cdr3_aa: CATSDRRQGSYEQYF
cdr3_nt: TGTGCCACCAGTGACCGGAGACAGGGGAGCTACGAGCAGTACTTC

clone_size: many
d_call: -
v_call: TRBV12-3/TRBV12-4
j_call: TRBJ2-1
cdr3_aa: CASSRTIRDNEQFF
cdr3_nt: TGTGCCAGCAGTCGCACCATTCGGGACAATGAGCAGTTCTTC

clone_size: many
d_call: TRBD1
v_call: TRBV7-2
j_call: TRBJ2-1
cdr3_aa: CASSIHGQGVRNEQFF
cdr3_nt: TGTGCCAGCAGCATACACGGACAGGGGGTGCGGAATGAGCAGTTCTTC

clone_size: few
d_call: -
v_call: TRBV19
j_call: TRBJ2-1
cdr3_aa: CASSIWDKHNEQFF
cdr3_nt: TGTGCCAGTAGTATTTGGGACAAGCACAATGAGCAGTTCTTC

clone_size: many
d_call: TRBD2
v_call: TRBV5-4
j_call: TRBJ2-7
cdr3_aa: CASSGGLAATYEQYF
cdr3_nt: TGTGCCAGCAGCGGGGGACTAGCGGCAACCTACGAGCAGTACTTC

clone_size: many
d_call: -
v_call: TRBV4-3
j_call: TRBJ2-1
cdr3_aa: CASSQDPDAYNEQFF
cdr3_nt: TGCGCCAGCAGCCAAGATCCTGATGCTTACAATGAGCAGTTCTTC

clone_size: -
d_call: -
v_call: TRBV5-6
j_call: TRBJ2-4
cdr3_aa: CASSPGGPKNIQYF
cdr3_nt: TGTGCCAGCAGCCCCGGAGGTCCCAAAAACATTCAGTACTTC

clone_size: many
d_call: TRBD1
v_call: TRBV12-3/TRBV12-4
j_call: TRBJ2-6
cdr3_aa: CASSQGQGFSGANVLTF
cdr3_nt: TGTGCCAGCAGCCAGGGACAGGGATTCTCTGGGGCCAACGTCCTGACTTTC

clone_size: few
d_call: TRBD2
v_call: TRBV5-1
j_call: TRBJ2-7
cdr3_aa: CASSLASSGGLSYEQYF
cdr3_nt: TGCGCCAGCAGCTTGGCCTCTAGCGGCGGATTGTCGTACGAGCAGTACTTC

clone_size: few
d_call: -
v_call: TRBV20-1
j_call: TRBJ2-6
cdr3_aa: CSARDSSNSGANVLTF
cdr3_nt: TGCAGTGCTAGAGACTCGAGTAACTCTGGGGCCAACGTCCTGACTTTC

clone_size: many
d_call: -
v_call: TRBV10-3
j_call: TRBJ2-2
cdr3_aa: CAISESRNTGELFF
cdr3_nt: TGTGCCATCAGTGAGTCAAGGAACACCGGGGAGCTGTTTTTT

clone_size: many
d_call: TRBD2
v_call: TRBV12-3/TRBV12-4
j_call: TRBJ2-7
cdr3_aa: CASSSLGLAGAYEQYF
cdr3_nt: TGTGCCAGCAGTTCCCTTGGACTAGCGGGAGCCTACGAGCAGTACTTC

clone_size: few
d_call: -
v_call: TRBV6-1
j_call: TRBJ1-2
cdr3_aa: CASSEAGTWGGYTF
cdr3_nt: TGTGCCAGCAGTGAAGCTGGCACCTGGGGTGGCTACACCTTC

clone_size: many
d_call: -
v_call: TRBV11-2
j_call: TRBJ2-1
cdr3_aa: CASSFTPRRRDEQFF
cdr3_nt: TGTGCCAGCAGCTTTACCCCCCGACGGCGGGATGAGCAGTTCTTC

clone_size: -
d_call: -
v_call: TRBV6-2/TRBV6-3
j_call: TRBJ2-1
cdr3_aa: CASARGIYNEQFF
cdr3_nt: TGTGCCAGCGCCAGGGGAATCTACAATGAGCAGTTCTTC

clone_size: many
d_call: TRBD2
v_call: TRBV29-1
j_call: TRBJ2-1
cdr3_aa: CSVDPSGRAGNEQFF
cdr3_nt: TGCAGCGTTGACCCTAGCGGGAGGGCCGGCAATGAGCAGTTCTTC

clone_size: few
d_call: -
v_call: TRBV19
j_call: TRBJ1-3
cdr3_aa: CASSISTEAGNTIYF
cdr3_nt: TGTGCCAGTAGTATATCGACGGAGGCTGGAAACACCATATATTTT

clone_size: -
d_call: -
v_call: TRBV28
j_call: TRBJ2-4
cdr3_aa: CASSTVWIQYF
cdr3_nt: TGTGCCAGCAGCACGGTATGGATTCAGTACTTC

clone_size: few
d_call: -
v_call: TRBV6-1
j_call: TRBJ2-1
cdr3_aa: CASSERVGTYNEQFF
cdr3_nt: TGTGCCAGCAGTGAACGGGTGGGTACCTACAATGAGCAGTTCTTC

clone_size: many
d_call: -
v_call: TRBV7-2
j_call: TRBJ2-5
cdr3_aa: CASSRAGRETQYF
cdr3_nt: TGTGCCAGCAGCCGGGCGGGGCGAGAGACCCAGTACTTC

clone_size: many
d_call: TRBD2
v_call: TRBV20-1
j_call: TRBJ2-7
cdr3_aa: CSAPGLAGDEQYF
cdr3_nt: TGCAGTGCCCCGGGACTAGCGGGAGATGAGCAGTACTTC

clone_size: few
d_call: TRBD1
v_call: TRBV12-3/TRBV12-4
j_call: TRBJ2-3
cdr3_aa: CASSLRGQYSTDTQYF
cdr3_nt: TGTGCCAGCAGTTTAAGGGGACAGTACTCCACAGATACGCAGTATTTT

clone_size: many
d_call: -
v_call: TRBV7-6
j_call: TRBJ2-3
cdr3_aa: CASSDSGFSTDTQYF
cdr3_nt: TGTGCCAGCAGCGACAGCGGCTTTAGCACAGATACGCAGTATTTT

clone_size: many
d_call: TRBD2
v_call: TRBV7-9
j_call: TRBJ2-7
cdr3_aa: CASSPGTSGSSSYEQYF
cdr3_nt: TGTGCCAGCAGCCCCGGGACTAGCGGGAGTAGCTCCTACGAGCAGTACTTC

clone_size: -
d_call: TRBD2
v_call: TRBV20-1
j_call: TRBJ2-7
cdr3_aa: CSPQKREVTYEQYF
cdr3_nt: TGCAGTCCACAAAAGCGGGAGGTAACCTACGAGCAGTACTTC

clone_size: many
d_call: -
v_call: TRBV5-1
j_call: TRBJ2-2
cdr3_aa: CASSIYTGELFF
cdr3_nt: TGCGCCAGCAGCATCTACACCGGGGAGCTGTTTTTT

clone_size: few
d_call: TRBD2
v_call: TRBV12-3/TRBV12-4
j_call: TRBJ2-7
cdr3_aa: CASSFGGRLVEQYF
cdr3_nt: TGTGCCAGCAGTTTCGGCGGGAGGTTGGTCGAGCAGTACTTC

clone_size: many
d_call: -
v_call: TRBV7-9
j_call: TRBJ2-7
cdr3_aa: CASSPQGKPRYEQYF
cdr3_nt: TGTGCCAGCAGCCCCCAGGGGAAGCCTCGCTACGAGCAGTACTTC

clone_size: many
d_call: -
v_call: TRBV5-1
j_call: TRBJ2-5
cdr3_aa: CASSLGGIGETQYF
cdr3_nt: TGCGCCAGCAGCTTGGGAGGGATCGGGGAGACCCAGTACTTC

clone_size: once
d_call: -
v_call: TRBV19
j_call: TRBJ2-2
cdr3_aa: CASSIWGSENTGELFF
cdr3_nt: TGTGCCAGTAGTATTTGGGGGAGCGAGAACACCGGGGAGCTGTTTTTT

clone_size: -
d_call: TRBD1
v_call: TRBV29-1
j_call: TRBJ2-7
cdr3_aa: CSVGSARDGQGRQSPFYEQYF
cdr3_nt: TGCAGCGTTGGTTCGGCTCGCGACGGACAGGGCCGTCAGTCCCCCTTCTACGAGCAGTACTTC

clone_size: -
d_call: TRBD1
v_call: TRBV20-1
j_call: TRBJ2-3
cdr3_aa: CSATGTGPRDTQYF
cdr3_nt: TGCAGTGCGACCGGGACAGGGCCCAGGGATACGCAGTATTTT

clone_size: many
d_call: -
v_call: TRBV20-1
j_call: TRBJ2-3
cdr3_aa: CSARTVVLLGTQYF
cdr3_nt: TGCAGTGCTAGGACGGTGGTACTCTTAGGGACGCAGTATTTT

clone_size: many
d_call: -
v_call: TRBV29-1
j_call: TRBJ2-2
cdr3_aa: CSVAAENTGELFF
cdr3_nt: TGCAGCGTTGCCGCGGAGAACACCGGGGAGCTGTTTTTT

clone_size: many
d_call: TRBD2
v_call: TRBV20-1
j_call: TRBJ2-3
cdr3_aa: CSASWTRTSTDTQYF
cdr3_nt: TGCAGTGCTAGTTGGACTAGGACTAGCACAGATACGCAGTATTTT

clone_size: many
d_call: -
v_call: TRBV7-9
j_call: TRBJ1-2
cdr3_aa: CASSFPGLAPYGYTF
cdr3_nt: TGTGCCAGCAGCTTCCCGGGACTAGCTCCCTATGGCTACACCTTC

clone_size: many
d_call: -
v_call: TRBV25-1
j_call: TRBJ2-1
cdr3_aa: CASSEGDWADNEQFF
cdr3_nt: TGTGCCAGCAGTGAAGGGGACTGGGCGGACAATGAGCAGTTCTTC